The rows below give T cell receptor beta chains drawn from one sample of a study of blood T cell repertoires in COVID-19. Only in-frame clones appear in the TCRdb table, and some are missing; sequencing was by immunoSEQ multiplex PCR. Among roughly 60,000 clones listed, approximately 82% were seen once. The sample consisted of peripheral blood. The receptor source for this set is a man aged 60-69 years with acute or convalescent COVID-19. The CDR3 runs from the conserved cysteine through the conserved F or W. A D gene is named only where the DNA matches it firmly. Only part of the rows carry a size: once, few, many, or a class if the clone is expanded.

J gene: TRBJ2-2
V gene: TRBV9
D gene: TRBD1
clone size: NA
CDR3 protein: CASSLTGDTGELFF
CDR3 DNA: TGTGCCAGCAGCTTGACAGGGGACACCGGGGAGCTGTTTTTT

J gene: TRBJ2-3
V gene: TRBV18
D gene: TRBD1
clone size: NA
CDR3 protein: CASSPIVQDRGTDTQYF
CDR3 DNA: TGTGCCAGCTCACCTATAGTACAGGACAGGGGGACAGATACGCAGTATTTT

J gene: TRBJ1-2
V gene: TRBV7-2
D gene: NA
clone size: NA
CDR3 protein: CASSLIGTGGYTF
CDR3 DNA: TGTGCCAGCAGCTTAATCGGGACTGGGGGCTACACCTTC

J gene: TRBJ1-5
V gene: TRBV5-1
D gene: NA
clone size: few
CDR3 protein: CASSLDGGPNQPQHF
CDR3 DNA: TGCGCCAGCAGCTTGGATGGGGGCCCCAATCAGCCCCAGCATTTT

J gene: TRBJ2-7
V gene: TRBV5-4
D gene: NA
clone size: NA
CDR3 protein: CASSFYGAGEQYF
CDR3 DNA: TGTGCCAGCAGCTTCTATGGGGCCGGCGAGCAGTACTTC

J gene: TRBJ2-3
V gene: TRBV20-1
D gene: TRBD2
clone size: NA
CDR3 protein: CSASRGLGVTDTQYF
CDR3 DNA: TGCAGTGCTAGTCGGGGACTAGGAGTCACAGATACGCAGTATTTT

J gene: TRBJ2-2
V gene: TRBV9
D gene: NA
clone size: NA
CDR3 protein: CASSQGQGIGSGELFF
CDR3 DNA: TGTGCCAGCAGCCAAGGTCAGGGTATAGGAAGCGGGGAGCTGTTTTTT

J gene: TRBJ1-2
V gene: TRBV4-2
D gene: NA
clone size: NA
CDR3 protein: CASSQAREAYGYTF
CDR3 DNA: TGTGCCAGCAGCCAAGCCAGGGAAGCCTATGGCTACACCTTC

J gene: TRBJ2-5
V gene: TRBV5-1
D gene: TRBD2
clone size: NA
CDR3 protein: CASSMTSGGQETQYF
CDR3 DNA: TGCGCCAGCAGCATGACTAGCGGGGGCCAAGAGACCCAGTACTTC

J gene: TRBJ1-1
V gene: TRBV18
D gene: NA
clone size: NA
CDR3 protein: CASSEWGDGITEAFF
CDR3 DNA: TGTGCCAGCTCGGAATGGGGGGATGGGATCACTGAAGCTTTCTTT

J gene: TRBJ1-5
V gene: TRBV5-8
D gene: NA
clone size: NA
CDR3 protein: CASSLRGESNQPQHF
CDR3 DNA: TGTGCCAGCAGCTTGAGGGGCGAGAGCAATCAGCCCCAGCATTTT

J gene: TRBJ2-5
V gene: TRBV5-1
D gene: TRBD1
clone size: NA
CDR3 protein: CASTLGQAKETQYF
CDR3 DNA: TGCGCCAGCACCCTGGGACAGGCAAAAGAGACCCAGTACTTC

J gene: TRBJ2-5
V gene: TRBV5-4
D gene: TRBD2
clone size: once
CDR3 protein: CASSWGGKPAETQYF
CDR3 DNA: TGTGCCAGCAGCTGGGGAGGGAAACCCGCGGAGACCCAGTACTTC

J gene: TRBJ1-6
V gene: TRBV2
D gene: NA
clone size: NA
CDR3 protein: CASRSGIVNSPLHF
CDR3 DNA: TGTGCCAGCAGATCGGGAATTGTAAACTCACCCCTCCACTTT

J gene: TRBJ2-3
V gene: TRBV7-9
D gene: NA
clone size: NA
CDR3 protein: CASSLSLGGALTDTQYF
CDR3 DNA: TGTGCCAGCAGCTTATCGCTAGGGGGGGCCCTCACAGATACGCAGTATTTT

J gene: TRBJ1-1
V gene: TRBV19
D gene: TRBD1
clone size: NA
CDR3 protein: CASSFGTGWVGTEAFF
CDR3 DNA: TGTGCCAGTAGTTTCGGGACAGGGTGGGTTGGGACTGAAGCTTTCTTT

J gene: TRBJ1-2
V gene: TRBV5-1
D gene: NA
clone size: NA
CDR3 protein: CASSLVAGTGYGYTF
CDR3 DNA: TGCGCCAGCAGCTTGGTAGCGGGTACGGGCTATGGCTACACCTTC

J gene: TRBJ1-1
V gene: TRBV10-1
D gene: NA
clone size: NA
CDR3 protein: CAPGPAFF
CDR3 DNA: TGCGCCCCGGGTCCGGCTTTCTTT